This TCR beta chain was found in a study of cytomegalovirus exposure and HLA in healthy donors. Study overall: The roughly 120 validation repertoires, a later analysis reported, used the same platform as the 650 to 800 repertoires from the first cohort. Overall study findings and caveats: In vitro checks showed that a few CMV-associated chains really do target CMV antigens.

The V gene's germline CDR1 is WSHSY and CDR2 SAAADI. Trimming left V 4 bases short and J 0 bases short, with 20 bases between. CDR3 length equals 18 residues. For this clone: Antigen specificity is unknown.

Some clones are missing from TCRdb's copy, which holds only in-frame ones; the method was immunoSEQ multiplex PCR. The table lists about 360,000 clones, 80% to 90% of them singletons, with approximately 0.86% in the top ten. From the 120-subject validation cohort, which was separate from the approximately 670-subject first cohort, the donors were drawn. The specimen sequenced was PBMCs. This chain connects TRBV10-2 to TRBJ2-3; D may be TRBD1 (5 bases). The receptor was isolated from a woman under 30 in good health and CMV-seronegative. The CDR3 DNA reads TGCGCCAGCAGTGGCGCCTTGGGGCAGGGCGGTAGCACAGATACGCAGTATTTT. It yields the protein CASSGALGQGGSTDTQYF.